The table lists the clone carrying this TCR beta chain with a few counts. Its antigen is not known. Data came from immunoSEQ multiplex PCR; TCRdb stores just in-frame clones and leaves some out. The sample lists tens of thousands of clones; roughly 90% were seen once. Patients had blood sampled at baseline and again on cycle 4 day 1 and cycle 7 day 1. This sample was taken from a study of OX40 agonist ivuxolimab in advanced cancers. Study as a whole: Averaging roughly 60 years in age, with a range of roughly 20 to 80, the cohort was 82.7% male.

Study-level results: Some patients who did not respond also had low normalized T-cell clonal expansion. At doses 0.1 to 3.0 mg/kg, CD4+ and CD8+ clones expanded.

The material sequenced was CD4+ or CD8+ T cells sorted from blood, taken in a trial of the OX40 agonist ivuxolimab. The source of this sequence is an adult with an advanced solid tumor such as melanoma, head and neck, liver or kidney cancer.

CDR3 DNA sequence: TGTGCCAGCTCACCACCCCGGGCAGACACCGGGACGGACTACAATGAGCAGTTCTTC. It is translated as CASSPPRADTGTDYNEQFF. V gene TRBV18 combines with J gene TRBJ2-1; D is perhaps TRBD1 or TRBD2 (5 bases each). The ends were cut back, 0 bases at V and 3 bases at J, with 21 bases in the middle. The CDR3 has 19 residues. The germline V gene encodes CDR1 KGHSH and CDR2 LQKENI. Using reference TRBV18 and TRBJ2-1 for the parts outside the CDR3, the full variable domain is NAGVMQNPRHLVRRRGQEARLRCSPMKGHSHVYWYRQLPEEGLKFMVYLQKENIIDESGMPKERFSAEFPKEGPSILRIQQVVRGDSAAYFCASSPPRADTGTDYNEQFFGPGTRLTVL.